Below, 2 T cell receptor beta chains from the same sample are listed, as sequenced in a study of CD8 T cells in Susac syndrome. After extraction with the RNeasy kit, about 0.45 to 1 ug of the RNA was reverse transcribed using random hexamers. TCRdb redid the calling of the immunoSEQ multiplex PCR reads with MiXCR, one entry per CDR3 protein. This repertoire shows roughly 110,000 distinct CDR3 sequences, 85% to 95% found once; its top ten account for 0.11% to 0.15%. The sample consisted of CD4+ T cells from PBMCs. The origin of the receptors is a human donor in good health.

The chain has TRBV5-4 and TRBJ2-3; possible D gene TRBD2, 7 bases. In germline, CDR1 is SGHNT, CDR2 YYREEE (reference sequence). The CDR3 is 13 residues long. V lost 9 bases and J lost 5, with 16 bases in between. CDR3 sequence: CATQSGGQDTQYF. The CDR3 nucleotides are TGTGCCACCCAGTCGGGGGGACAAGATACGCAGTATTTT.

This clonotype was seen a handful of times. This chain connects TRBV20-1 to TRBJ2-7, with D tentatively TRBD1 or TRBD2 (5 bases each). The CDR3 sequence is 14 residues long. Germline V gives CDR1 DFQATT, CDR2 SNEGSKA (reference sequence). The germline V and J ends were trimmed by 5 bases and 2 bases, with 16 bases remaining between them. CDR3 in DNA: TGCAGTGCTGGATCTCGGGGCAAACCCTACGAGCAGTACTTC. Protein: CSAGSRGKPYEQYF.